The clone carrying this TCR beta chain was counted a few times. What it binds is unknown. The source of the sample is a study of response to subunit inactivated influenza vaccine. Study-level results: Authors suggested each seasonal influenza vaccination recruits few new T cells.

V was pared by 6 bases and J by 1 base, with 15 bases between. The CDR3 length is 15 residues. CDR1 and CDR2 from the germline V gene are ENHRY and SYGVKD. Each CDR3 protein is one row after TCRdb ran MiXCR on the RT-PCR reads. The repertoire includes more than 400,000 distinct CDR3 sequences, roughly 9.7% of them detected once, and roughly 12% sits in the top ten. The sequence came from a man aged 50 to 60 who received an inactivated influenza vaccine. The sequencing here drew on PBMCs from blood, taken 40 to 50 days after vaccination. The chain couples TRBV10-3 to TRBJ2-5, with D hard to call. For the CDR3, the DNA is TGTGCCATCAGACATAATGACGCCCTCCAAGAGACCCAGTACTTC. This encodes CAIRHNDALQETQYF.